Following are 4 T cell receptor beta chains from one sample sequenced in a study of yellow fever vaccine responses in identical twins. TCRdb reanalysed the RT-PCR reads using MiXCR and keeps one entry per CDR3 protein. The repertoire holds approximately 11,000 distinct CDR3 sequences, with over 75% as singletons. The sample in question was T cells from blood (PBMCs), unsorted or a sorted subset (not recorded which), obtained before or after yellow fever vaccination (not recorded which). These receptor sequences come from a woman between 18 and 30 years old who received the yellow fever vaccine.

The rearrangement uses TRBV5-1 and TRBJ2-3, with TRBD1 identical over 7 bases. Germline assignment: CDR1 SGHRS and CDR2 YFSETQ. Trimming removed 4 bases from V and 5 bases from J; junction bases left unmatched: 19. The CDR3 has 18 amino acids. The CDR3 DNA is TGCGCCAGCAGCCCGGGCACAGGGGATTATGTAAACCTAGATACGCAGTATTTT. Its protein is CASSPGTGDYVNLDTQYF.

This sequence joins TRBV11-1 and TRBJ2-1, with D possibly TRBD1 on 6 matching bases. The CDR3 covers 13 residues. V was pared by 7 bases and J by 9 bases, with 16 bases between. CDR1 is SGHAT and CDR2 is FQDESV in the germline V gene (reference sequence). The DNA for the CDR3 is TGTGCCAGCACACTAGGGGGTTTCGGTGAGCAGTTCTTC. This encodes CASTLGGFGEQFF.

This clonotype has a handful of counts. The chain combines TRBV3-1 with TRBJ1-2, with 7 bases aligning to TRBD1. Germline CDR1 reads LGHDT; CDR2 reads YNNKEL (reference sequence). The CDR3 is made up of 15 amino acids. Trimming at V came to 0 bases and at J to 8 bases, leaving 9 bases not matched to a gene. The DNA of the CDR3 is TGTGCCAGCAGCCAAGAGGGGTTGGACAGGCTCGGCTACACCTTC. It yields the protein CASSQEGLDRLGYTF.

This chain uses TRBV27 with TRBJ2-7, with 14 bases fitting TRBD2. Losses at the gene ends were 4 bases for V and 6 bases for J; bases not matched to a gene: 11. Germline assignment: CDR1 MNHEY and CDR2 SMNVEV (reference sequence). There are 17 residues in the CDR3. The CDR3 loop is CASSSTPGLAGVCEQYF. In nucleotides, the CDR3 is TGTGCCAGCAGTTCTACCCCGGGACTAGCGGGAGTCTGCGAGCAGTACTTC.